The source of this T cell receptor beta chain is a study of blood T cell repertoires in COVID-19. Looking at the study overall: Samples representing acute and convalescent COVID-19 were sourced from the United States, Italy and Spain. Sample material is recorded as cDNA or gDNA derived from T cells, B-cell-depleted T cells, or PBMCs.

V dropped 0 bases and J dropped 5 bases, with 11 bases sitting between them. In germline, CDR1 is SGHRS, CDR2 YFSETQ. The CDR3 loop spans 14 amino acids. Here immunoSEQ multiplex PCR was the method, and the copy in TCRdb shows in-frame clones only, minus some. Found here are a few hundred thousand clones, around 80% of them singletons; the top ten hold roughly 1.1%. Sequencing was carried out using peripheral blood. This rearrangement joins TRBV5-1 to TRBJ1-2; a possible D gene is TRBD1 (6 bases). The clonotype was recovered from a woman aged 45 to 65 with acute or convalescent COVID-19. This chain's CDR3 is CASSLGSGEYGYTF. DNA for the CDR3: TGCGCCAGCAGCTTGGGTTCAGGGGAGTATGGCTACACCTTC.